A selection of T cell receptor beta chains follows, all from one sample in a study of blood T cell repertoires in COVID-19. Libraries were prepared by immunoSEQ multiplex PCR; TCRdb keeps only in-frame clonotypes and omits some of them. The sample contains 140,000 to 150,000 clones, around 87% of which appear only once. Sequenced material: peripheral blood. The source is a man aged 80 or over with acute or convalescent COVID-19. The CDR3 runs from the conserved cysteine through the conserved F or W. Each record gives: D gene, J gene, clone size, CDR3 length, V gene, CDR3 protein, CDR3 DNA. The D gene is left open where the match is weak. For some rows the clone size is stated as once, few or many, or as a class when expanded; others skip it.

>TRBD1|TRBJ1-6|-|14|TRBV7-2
CASSLAGGFSPLHF
TGTGCCAGCAGCTTAGCAGGGGGCTTTTCACCCCTCCACTTT
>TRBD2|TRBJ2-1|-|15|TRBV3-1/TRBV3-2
CASSSSGGVYNEQFF
TGTGCCAGCAGCTCTAGCGGGGGGGTCTACAATGAGCAGTTCTTC
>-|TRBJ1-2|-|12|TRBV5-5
CASSSRGYGYTF
TGTGCCAGCAGCAGTAGGGGCTATGGCTACACCTTC
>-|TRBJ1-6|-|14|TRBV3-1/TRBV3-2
CASSQGIARSPLHF
TGTGCCAGCAGCCAAGGAATTGCGAGATCACCCCTCCACTTT
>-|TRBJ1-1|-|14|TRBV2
CASSPTGQYTEAFF
TGTGCCAGCAGTCCTACCGGACAGTACACTGAAGCTTTCTTT
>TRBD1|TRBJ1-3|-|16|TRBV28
CASSFSGTGGGNTIYF
TGTGCCAGCAGTTTCTCCGGGACAGGGGGTGGAAACACCATATATTTT
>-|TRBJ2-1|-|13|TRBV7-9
CASSLVGGNEQFF
TGTGCCAGCAGCTTAGTGGGGGGCAATGAGCAGTTCTTC
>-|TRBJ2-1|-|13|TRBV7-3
CASTENRETEQFF
TGTGCCAGCACGGAGAACAGGGAGACGGAGCAGTTCTTC
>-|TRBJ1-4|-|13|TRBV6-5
CASTQTNNEKLFF
TGTGCCAGCACCCAGACTAATAATGAAAAACTGTTTTTT
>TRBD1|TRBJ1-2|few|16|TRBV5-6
CASSYLEAGGLRGYTF
TGTGCCAGCAGCTATTTAGAGGCAGGGGGATTGCGTGGCTACACCTTC
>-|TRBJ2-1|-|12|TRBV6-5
CASPSWGDEQFF
TGTGCCAGCCCTTCTTGGGGGGATGAGCAGTTCTTC
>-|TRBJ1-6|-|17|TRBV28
CASSLTNGRGGNSPLHF
TGTGCCAGCAGTTTAACGAACGGGAGGGGTGGTAATTCACCCCTCCACTTT
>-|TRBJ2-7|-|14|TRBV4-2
CASSPATPGDGQYF
TGTGCCAGCAGCCCAGCAACACCAGGGGACGGGCAGTACTTC
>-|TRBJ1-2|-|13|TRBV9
CASSATGAYGYTF
TGTGCCAGCAGCGCAACTGGGGCCTATGGCTACACCTTC
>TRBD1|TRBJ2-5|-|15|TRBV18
CASSPPGTGQETQYF
TGTGCCAGCTCACCACCCGGGACAGGACAAGAGACCCAGTACTTC
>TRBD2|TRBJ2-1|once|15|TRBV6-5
CASRPSAGGPSSQFF
TGTGCCAGCAGGCCCTCAGCGGGGGGCCCTTCAAGTCAGTTCTTC
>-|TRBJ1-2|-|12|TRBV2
CASSDRVQPSTF
TGTGCCAGCAGTGATCGGGTGCAGCCCTCAACCTTC
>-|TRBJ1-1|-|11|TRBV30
CAWSTETEAFF
TGTGCCTGGAGTACAGAGACTGAAGCTTTCTTT
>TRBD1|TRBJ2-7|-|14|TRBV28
CATRRTGVSYEQYF
TGTGCCACCCGTAGGACAGGGGTCTCCTACGAGCAGTACTTC
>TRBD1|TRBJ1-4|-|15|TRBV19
CASSKQGAPNEKLFF
TGTGCCAGTAGTAAGCAGGGGGCACCTAATGAAAAACTGTTTTTT
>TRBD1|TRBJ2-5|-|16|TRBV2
CASSKDRGGPGETQYF
TGTGCCAGCAGTAAGGACAGGGGCGGTCCGGGGGAGACCCAGTACTTC
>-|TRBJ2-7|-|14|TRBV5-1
CASSLAGIAYEQYF
TGCGCCAGCTCCCTCGCGGGGATCGCCTACGAGCAGTACTTC
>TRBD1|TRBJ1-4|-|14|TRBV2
CASSAGQINEKLFF
TGTGCCAGCAGTGCGGGACAGATAAATGAAAAACTGTTTTTT
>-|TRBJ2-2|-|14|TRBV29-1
CSVMTSPATGELFF
TGCAGCGTCATGACTAGTCCCGCAACCGGGGAGCTGTTTTTT
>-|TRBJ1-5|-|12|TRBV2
CASSWAPQPQHF
TGTGCCAGCAGTTGGGCTCCACAGCCCCAGCATTTT
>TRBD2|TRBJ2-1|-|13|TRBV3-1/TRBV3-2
CASSARGANEQFF
TGTGCCAGCAGCGCGCGGGGGGCCAATGAGCAGTTCTTC
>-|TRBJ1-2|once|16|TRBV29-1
CSVAGGQTLGNYGYTF
TGCAGCGTTGCCGGGGGGCAAACCCTCGGGAACTATGGCTACACCTTC
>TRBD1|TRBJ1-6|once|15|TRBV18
CASSRGQASGSPLHF
TGTGCCAGCTCACGAGGACAGGCGAGCGGCTCACCCCTCCACTTT
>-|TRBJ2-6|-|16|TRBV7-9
CASSSRVPPGANVLTF
TGTGCCAGCAGCTCCAGGGTGCCCCCTGGGGCCAACGTCCTGACTTTC
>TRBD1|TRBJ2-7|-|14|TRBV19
CASSIEGQPYEQYF
TGTGCCAGTAGTATCGAGGGACAGCCCTACGAGCAGTACTTC
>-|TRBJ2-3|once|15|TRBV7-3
CASSFRGVGTDTQYF
TGTGCCAGCAGCTTCAGGGGCGTAGGCACAGATACGCAGTATTTT
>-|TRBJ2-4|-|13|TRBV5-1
CASSQGAKNIQYF
TGCGCCAGCAGTCAGGGCGCCAAAAACATTCAGTACTTC
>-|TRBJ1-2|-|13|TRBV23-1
CASSQSGVYGYTF
TGCGCCAGCAGTCAATCGGGAGTCTATGGCTACACCTTC
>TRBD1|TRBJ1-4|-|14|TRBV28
CASSFPRGMGGLFF
TGTGCCAGCAGTTTCCCCAGGGGGATGGGGGGACTGTTTTTT
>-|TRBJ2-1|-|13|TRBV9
CASSVSSSGEQFF
TGTGCCAGCAGCGTATCTAGCTCCGGTGAGCAGTTCTTC
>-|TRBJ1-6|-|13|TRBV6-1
CASSEAGRSPLHF
TGTGCCAGCAGTGAAGCGGGGAGATCACCCCTCCACTTT
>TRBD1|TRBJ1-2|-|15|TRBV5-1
CASSLQTGGSAGYTF
TGCGCCAGCAGCTTGCAGACAGGGGGTTCCGCCGGCTACACCTTC
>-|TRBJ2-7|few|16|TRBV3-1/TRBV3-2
CASSQAGPRVLYEQYF
TGTGCCAGCAGCCAGGCGGGACCGAGGGTGCTGTACGAGCAGTACTTC
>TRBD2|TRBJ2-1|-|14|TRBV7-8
CASSPLGLAGRKFF
TGTGCCAGCAGCCCATTGGGACTAGCGGGAAGGAAGTTCTTC
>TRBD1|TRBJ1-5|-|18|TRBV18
CASSYRPVQGEGNQPQHF
TGTGCCAGCTCCTATCGACCCGTCCAGGGGGAAGGAAATCAGCCCCAGCATTTT
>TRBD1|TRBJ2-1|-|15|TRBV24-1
CATSEAGTGRDEQFF
TGTGCCACCAGTGAAGCCGGGACAGGGCGGGATGAGCAGTTCTTC
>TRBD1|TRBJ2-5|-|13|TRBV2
CASSTGGKETQYF
TGTGCCAGCAGTACAGGGGGCAAGGAGACCCAGTACTTC
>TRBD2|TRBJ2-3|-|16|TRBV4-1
CASSLRLAGNTDTQYF
TGCGCCAGCAGCCTGAGACTAGCGGGAAACACAGATACGCAGTATTTT
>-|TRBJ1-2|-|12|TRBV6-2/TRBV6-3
CASSRDNGGYTF
TGTGCCAGCAGCCGGGACAACGGGGGCTACACCTTC
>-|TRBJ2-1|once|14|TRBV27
CASRYASSYNEQFF
TGTGCCAGCAGGTACGCGAGCTCCTACAATGAGCAGTTCTTC
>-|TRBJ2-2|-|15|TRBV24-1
CATSDTGTPTGELFF
TGTGCCACCAGTGATACCGGGACACCCACCGGGGAGCTGTTTTTT
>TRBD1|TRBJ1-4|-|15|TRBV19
CASSTSRGAGEKLFF
TGTGCCAGTAGTACTTCCAGGGGGGCAGGCGAAAAACTGTTTTTT
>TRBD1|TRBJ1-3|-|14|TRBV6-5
CASSRRGQGNTIYF
TGTGCCAGCAGTCGCAGGGGGCAAGGAAACACCATATATTTT
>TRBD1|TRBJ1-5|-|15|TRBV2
CASRAGTGEYQPQHF
TGTGCCAGCAGGGCCGGGACAGGGGAGTATCAGCCCCAGCATTTT
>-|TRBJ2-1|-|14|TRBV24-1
CATSGKPRGNEQFF
TGTGCCACCAGTGGGAAGCCCCGGGGCAATGAGCAGTTCTTC
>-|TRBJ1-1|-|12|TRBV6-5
CASSRRGTEAFF
TGTGCCAGCAGTCGAAGGGGAACTGAAGCTTTCTTT
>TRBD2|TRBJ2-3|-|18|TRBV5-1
CASSSLNSGSGGTDTQYF
TGCGCCAGCAGCTCCCTGAATAGCGGGAGCGGCGGCACAGATACGCAGTATTTT
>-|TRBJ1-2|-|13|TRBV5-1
CASSFELRNGYTF
TGCGCCAGCAGCTTCGAACTCAGGAATGGCTACACCTTC
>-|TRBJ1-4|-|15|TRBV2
CASSADSVGNEKLFF
TGTGCCAGCAGCGCTGACTCGGTGGGTAATGAAAAACTGTTTTTT
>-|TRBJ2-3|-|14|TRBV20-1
CSASEGGGTDTQYF
TGCAGTGCTAGTGAAGGGGGAGGCACAGATACGCAGTATTTT
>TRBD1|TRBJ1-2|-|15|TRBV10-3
CAISESGTVYYGYTF
TGTGCCATCAGTGAGTCCGGGACAGTCTATTATGGCTACACCTTC
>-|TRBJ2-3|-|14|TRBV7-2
CASTETWGRDTQYF
TGTGCCAGCACTGAGACCTGGGGCCGAGATACGCAGTATTTT
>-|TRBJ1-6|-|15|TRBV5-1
CASSLDWGGDSPLHF
TGCGCCAGCAGCTTGGATTGGGGAGGGGATTCACCCCTCCACTTT